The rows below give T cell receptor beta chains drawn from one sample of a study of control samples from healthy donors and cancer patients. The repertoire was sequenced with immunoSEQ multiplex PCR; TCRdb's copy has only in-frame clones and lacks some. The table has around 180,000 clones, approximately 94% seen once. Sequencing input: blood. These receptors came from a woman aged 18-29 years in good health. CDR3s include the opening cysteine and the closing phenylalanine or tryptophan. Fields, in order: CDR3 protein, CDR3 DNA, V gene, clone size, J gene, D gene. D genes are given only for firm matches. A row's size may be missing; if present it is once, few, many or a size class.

CDR3: CASSLVQGYYKDTQYF
DNA: TGTGCCAGCAGCTTAGTACAGGGGTATTATAAGGATACGCAGTATTTT
V: TRBV7-9
size: .
J: TRBJ2-3
D: TRBD1

CDR3: CASVDRNTGELFF
DNA: TGTGCCAGCGTAGACAGGAACACCGGGGAGCTGTTTTTT
V: TRBV28
size: .
J: TRBJ2-2
D: .

CDR3: CASSYLQGPYGYTF
DNA: TGTGCCAGCAGTTACTTGCAGGGTCCCTATGGCTACACCTTC
V: TRBV6-5
size: .
J: TRBJ1-2
D: .

CDR3: CASSLEPQGEQFF
DNA: TGTGCCAGCAGCTTGGAACCCCAGGGAGAGCAGTTCTTC
V: TRBV5-5
size: .
J: TRBJ2-1
D: .

CDR3: CATSDTRPTDTQYF
DNA: TGTGCCACCAGTGATACGCGCCCTACAGATACGCAGTATTTT
V: TRBV24-1
size: .
J: TRBJ2-3
D: .

CDR3: CAISERAQLVQSDTQYF
DNA: TGTGCCATCAGTGAGCGGGCCCAACTAGTACAATCAGATACGCAGTATTTT
V: TRBV10-3
size: .
J: TRBJ2-3
D: .

CDR3: CASSELWHRSGANVLTF
DNA: TGTGCCAGCAGTGAACTTTGGCACCGCTCTGGGGCCAACGTCCTGACTTTC
V: TRBV6-1
size: .
J: TRBJ2-6
D: .

CDR3: CASSYLGLSSYNEQFF
DNA: TGTGCCAGCAGTTACTTGGGACTTAGCTCCTACAATGAGCAGTTCTTC
V: TRBV6-5
size: .
J: TRBJ2-1
D: .

CDR3: CASSPPGLRGLSGANVLTF
DNA: TGTGCCAGCAGCCCGCCCGGGCTGCGGGGGCTGTCCGGGGCCAACGTCCTGACTTTC
V: TRBV7-3
size: .
J: TRBJ2-6
D: .

CDR3: CASSTGLASYNEQFF
DNA: TGTGCCAGCAGCACGGGACTAGCGTCCTACAATGAGCAGTTCTTC
V: TRBV5-4
size: once
J: TRBJ2-1
D: TRBD2

CDR3: CASSSIPSLAIDTPTNEKLFF
DNA: TGTGCCAGCAGTTCGATCCCCTCGCTCGCAATAGACACCCCAACTAATGAAAAACTGTTTTTT
V: TRBV27
size: .
J: TRBJ1-4
D: .

CDR3: CASSLKSLGNSPLHF
DNA: TGTGCCAGCAGCTTAAAGAGTTTGGGGAATTCACCCCTCCACTTT
V: TRBV7-2
size: .
J: TRBJ1-6
D: .

CDR3: CSVEEGDRDAYEQYF
DNA: TGCAGCGTTGAAGAGGGGGACAGGGACGCCTACGAGCAGTACTTC
V: TRBV29-1
size: .
J: TRBJ2-7
D: TRBD1

CDR3: CASSFRVEYGYTF
DNA: TGTGCCAGCAGCTTTCGGGTGGAGTATGGCTACACCTTC
V: TRBV11-1
size: .
J: TRBJ1-2
D: .

CDR3: CASSLTGSSYNSPLHF
DNA: TGTGCCAGCAGCCTGACAGGGAGCTCCTATAATTCACCCCTCCACTTT
V: TRBV7-9
size: .
J: TRBJ1-6
D: TRBD1

CDR3: CASSQETRGSYNEQFF
DNA: TGCGCCAGCAGCCAAGAAACGAGGGGCTCCTACAATGAGCAGTTCTTC
V: TRBV4-1
size: .
J: TRBJ2-1
D: .

CDR3: CASRGQGAHGYTF
DNA: TGTGCCAGCAGGGGACAGGGGGCACATGGCTACACCTTC
V: TRBV6-5
size: .
J: TRBJ1-2
D: TRBD1

CDR3: CASSQGGSRTYEQYF
DNA: TGTGCCAGCAGCCAGGGGGGCAGCCGCACCTACGAGCAGTACTTC
V: TRBV5-6
size: .
J: TRBJ2-7
D: .

CDR3: CASSQEGRDRRFYEQYF
DNA: TGTGCCAGCAGCCAAGAGGGGAGGGACAGGCGATTTTACGAGCAGTACTTC
V: TRBV3-1/TRBV3-2
size: .
J: TRBJ2-7
D: .

CDR3: CASSQEQGLYQPQHF
DNA: TGTGCCAGCAGCCAAGAACAGGGGCTTTATCAGCCCCAGCATTTT
V: TRBV4-2
size: .
J: TRBJ1-5
D: TRBD1

CDR3: CASSLWGRSNTEAFF
DNA: TGTGCCAGCAGCCTCTGGGGGAGGAGCAACACTGAAGCTTTCTTT
V: TRBV6-2/TRBV6-3
size: .
J: TRBJ1-1
D: .

CDR3: CASSQSGRTNEKLFF
DNA: TGTGCCAGCAGCCAATCGGGCCGTACTAATGAAAAACTGTTTTTT
V: TRBV6-6
size: .
J: TRBJ1-4
D: .

CDR3: CASSIGGGSNQPQHF
DNA: TGTGCCAGTAGTATTGGGGGGGGGAGCAATCAGCCCCAGCATTTT
V: TRBV19
size: once
J: TRBJ1-5
D: .

CDR3: CASSRNLAGYTF
DNA: TGTGCCAGCAGCCGGAATCTTGCGGGCTACACCTTC
V: TRBV7-2
size: .
J: TRBJ1-2
D: .

CDR3: CASSQQGVAFF
DNA: TGTGCCAGCAGTCAGCAGGGGGTTGCTTTCTTT
V: TRBV12-3/TRBV12-4
size: .
J: TRBJ1-1
D: TRBD1

CDR3: CASSLNRAGDTIYF
DNA: TGTGCCAGCAGTTTAAACAGGGCCGGGGACACCATATATTTT
V: TRBV6-5
size: .
J: TRBJ1-3
D: .

CDR3: CASSILWDRQNEAFF
DNA: TGTGCCAGCAGCATACTTTGGGACAGGCAGAATGAAGCTTTCTTT
V: TRBV5-4
size: .
J: TRBJ1-1
D: TRBD1

CDR3: CASSLVRGNTIYF
DNA: TGCGCCAGCAGCTTGGTCCGAGGAAACACCATATATTTT
V: TRBV5-1
size: .
J: TRBJ1-3
D: .

CDR3: CAISESDRAGNTIYF
DNA: TGTGCCATCAGTGAGTCGGACAGGGCTGGAAACACCATATATTTT
V: TRBV10-3
size: once
J: TRBJ1-3
D: TRBD1